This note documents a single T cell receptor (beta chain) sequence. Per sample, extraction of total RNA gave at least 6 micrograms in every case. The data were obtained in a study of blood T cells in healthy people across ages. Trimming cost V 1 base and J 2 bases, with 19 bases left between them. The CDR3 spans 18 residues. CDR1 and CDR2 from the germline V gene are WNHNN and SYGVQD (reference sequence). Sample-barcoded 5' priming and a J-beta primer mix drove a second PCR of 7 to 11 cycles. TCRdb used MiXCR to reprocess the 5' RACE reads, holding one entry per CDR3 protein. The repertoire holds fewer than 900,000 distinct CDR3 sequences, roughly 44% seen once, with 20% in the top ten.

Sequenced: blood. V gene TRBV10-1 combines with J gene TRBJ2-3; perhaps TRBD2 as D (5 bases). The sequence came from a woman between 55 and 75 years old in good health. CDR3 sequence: CASSEFYPSQTNTDTQYF. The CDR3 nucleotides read TGCGCCAGCAGTGAGTTCTATCCCTCCCAGACTAACACAGATACGCAGTATTTT.